The rows below give T cell receptor beta chains drawn from one sample of a study of blood T cell repertoires in COVID-19. Produced via immunoSEQ multiplex PCR; TCRdb's table is partial and in-frame only. In the table there are about 210,000 clones, about four fifths of which are singletons. What was sequenced was peripheral blood. Source of these receptors: a woman aged 40 to 50 with acute or convalescent COVID-19. The CDR3 runs from the conserved cysteine through the conserved F or W. D genes are given only for firm matches. Clone size is shown for a subset of rows, as once, few, many or a class of expanded clone.

V gene	D gene	J gene	clone size	CDR3 protein	CDR3 DNA
TRBV6-5	TRBD1	TRBJ1-6	.	CASTLGQGANSPLHF	TGTGCCAGCACCCTAGGACAGGGGGCGAATTCACCCCTCCACTTT
TRBV5-8	.	TRBJ2-7	.	CASSWGPRQLGVYEQYF	TGTGCCAGCAGCTGGGGGCCGCGACAGTTGGGTGTGTACGAGCAGTACTTC
TRBV6-2/TRBV6-3	TRBD1	TRBJ1-5	few	CASSYPAGTVSNQPQHF	TGTGCCAGCAGTTACCCCGCCGGGACAGTTAGCAATCAGCCCCAGCATTTT
TRBV10-2	TRBD2	TRBJ2-1	.	CASTIPGTSGPSYNEQFF	TGCGCCAGCACCATACCCGGGACTAGCGGACCCTCCTACAATGAGCAGTTCTTC
TRBV7-2	TRBD2	TRBJ2-3	.	CASSRPGTNTDTQYF	TGTGCCAGCAGCCGTCCCGGGACTAACACAGATACGCAGTATTTT
TRBV18	.	TRBJ2-4	.	CASSPSDSAKNIQYF	TGTGCCAGCTCACCGAGTGATTCGGCCAAAAACATTCAGTACTTC
TRBV7-9	.	TRBJ1-2	.	CASSLGPNGGYTF	TGTGCCAGCAGCTTAGGCCCGAACGGTGGCTACACCTTC
TRBV11-1	.	TRBJ2-1	.	CASSLSVRGGDEQFF	TGTGCCAGCAGCTTATCTGTCAGGGGCGGAGATGAGCAGTTCTTC
TRBV19	.	TRBJ1-5	.	CASSTLRENQPQHF	TGTGCCAGTAGTACCCTTCGGGAAAATCAGCCCCAGCATTTT
TRBV19	.	TRBJ1-3	.	CASSIDSGNTIYF	TGTGCCAGTAGTATTGACAGTGGAAACACCATATATTTT
TRBV6-2/TRBV6-3	TRBD2	TRBJ2-7	.	CASSYYASGTYEQYF	TGTGCCAGCAGCTACTACGCTAGCGGTACCTACGAGCAGTACTTC
TRBV6-4	.	TRBJ2-2	once	CASSDSTGNTGELFF	TGTGCCAGCAGTGACTCGACAGGAAACACCGGGGAGCTGTTTTTT
TRBV28	.	TRBJ2-5	.	CASSLAGRTETQYF	TGTGCCAGCAGTTTAGCGGGAAGGACTGAGACCCAGTACTTC